These 27 T cell receptor beta chains came from one sample sequenced in a study of metastatic and nonmetastatic thyroid tumors. The entire patient cohort was treatment-naive prior to thyroid surgery. TCRdb re-called the PCR reads via MiXCR. The table has 84,000 or so clones, around 7.8% seen once. The sequenced material came from blood. The receptors shown here come from a female donor with papillary thyroid cancer or a benign thyroid nodule (not recorded which). Some clones in this sample may be carry-over from other donors' samples.

In its sample, this clone was seen many times. J is TRBJ2-5 and V is TRBV14; D gene unclear. The CDR3 sequence is 11 residues long. Trimming took 6 bases from V and 5 from J, leaving 7 bases between them. CDR1 and CDR2 from the germline V gene are SGHDN and FVKESK. The chain's CDR3 is CASSPGETQYF. CDR3 nucleotides: TGTGCCAGCAGTCCCGGCGAGACCCAGTACTTC.

This clone was observed at least ten times. The chain employs TRBV2 and TRBJ2-7; 7 bases agree with TRBD2. The J segment lost 2 bases and the V segment lost 5 bases, leaving 9 bases of the junction unmatched. Germline CDR1 is SNHLY and CDR2 is FYNNEI. This CDR3 has 15 residues. Here the CDR3 DNA reads TGTGCCAGCAGTCTGGATAGCGGGTCCCCCTACGAGCAGTACTTC. Translated, it gives CASSLDSGSPYEQYF.

In this sample, this clone turned up many times. The rearrangement uses TRBV6-1 and TRBJ1-2; the match to TRBD1 covers 8 bases. The CDR3 extends over 15 amino acids. CDR1 and CDR2 from the germline V gene are MNHNS and SASEGT. Trimming took 6 bases from V and 4 from J; bases not matched to a gene: 10. CDR3 nucleotide sequence: TGTGCCAGCAGGGGCCAGGGGGCCGGAGTCTATGGCTACACCTTC. Translated, it gives CASRGQGAGVYGYTF.

In this sample, this clone turned up a few times. This clone may be a read error of a much larger clone one base away. J is TRBJ2-3 and V is TRBV19, with a weak D call TRBD2 (5 bases). This CDR3 spans 14 amino acids. CDR1 LNHDA and CDR2 SQIVND come from the germline V gene (reference sequence). The CDR3 nucleotides read TGTGCCAGTGGTATAACCGGGGATGGAGATACGCAGTATTTT. Translated, it gives CASGITGDGDTQYF.

This clone was observed many times. The rearrangement uses TRBV5-5 and TRBJ2-7; TRBD1 aligns across 7 bases. The germline V gene has CDR1 SGHKS and CDR2 YYEKEE (reference sequence). The CDR3 extends over 14 amino acids. Trimming at V came to 6 bases and at J to 2 bases, leaving 8 bases not matched to a gene. The chain's CDR3 is CASNQGDTTYEQYF. For the CDR3, the DNA is TGTGCCAGCAATCAGGGGGATACCACCTACGAGCAGTACTTC.

There are a few counts of this clone. This chain uses TRBV6-1 with TRBJ2-1; the match to TRBD2 covers 9 bases. The CDR3 runs to 15 residues. V was clipped by 5 bases and J by 5 bases; unmatched bases: 7. Germline loops: CDR1 MNHNS, CDR2 SASEGT. The CDR3 region has the DNA TGTGCCAGCAGTCAACTAGCGGGCCAAAACAATGAGCAGTTCTTC. Its translation is CASSQLAGQNNEQFF.

This clone was detected many times. The chain is built from TRBV5-1 and TRBJ2-7; 10 bases align to TRBD2. The germline CDR1 and CDR2 sequences are SGHRS and YFSETQ. The CDR3 spans 14 residues. V was clipped by 7 bases and J by 2 bases; unmatched bases: 6. For the CDR3, the DNA is TGCGCCAGCTACAGCGGGGGGGCCGCCTACGAGCAGTACTTC. Its protein is CASYSGGAAYEQYF.

Ten or more counts support this clone. This chain uses TRBV4-1 with TRBJ2-7, with D unclear. The CDR3 contains 13 residues. V was pared by 3 bases and J by 5 bases, with 11 bases between. The germline CDR1 and CDR2 sequences are MGHRA and YSYEKL. The CDR3 region is CASSQIYGDEQYF. The CDR3 DNA follows: TGCGCCAGCAGCCAGATTTATGGGGACGAGCAGTACTTC.

As concerns this clone: A much larger clone is a single base away; this may be a read error. The V and J genes are TRBV5-1 and TRBJ2-5, with 12 bases identical to TRBD2. CDR3 length: 15 residues. V lost 6 bases and J lost 1; bases outside the gene matches: 4. Germline CDR1 reads SGHRS; CDR2 reads YFSETQ. The DNA for the CDR3 is TGCGCCAGCATCCCTAGCGGGGGGGGCCAAGAGACCCAGTACTTC. Its protein product is CASIPSGGGQETQYF.

A few counts support this clone. Other DNA sequences from this sample encode an identical CDR3 as well. The CDR3 DNA sequence: TGTGCCAGCTCACCACCAACAGGGGGCAACACCGGGGAGCTGTTTTTT. Its protein product is CASSPPTGGNTGELFF. The chain is built from TRBV18 and TRBJ2-2, with 9 bases lining up with TRBD1. V lost 0 bases to trimming and J lost 2 bases; unmatched junction nucleotides: 1. Germline V gene data show CDR1 as KGHSH and CDR2 as LQKENI. There are 16 residues in the CDR3. Full variable domain (remainder filled in from reference TRBV18 and TRBJ2-2): NAGVMQNPRHLVRRRGQEARLRCSPMKGHSHVYWYRQLPEEGLKFMVYLQKENIIDESGMPKERFSAEFPKEGPSILRIQQVVRGDSAAYFCASSPPTGGNTGELFFGEGSRLTVL.

This clone was recorded a few times. The chain recombines TRBV7-3 with TRBJ1-1; 7 bases line up with TRBD1. Germline assignment: CDR1 SGHTA and CDR2 FQGTGA. The CDR3 has 12 residues. V was clipped by 5 bases and J by 7 bases; unmatched bases: 4. The CDR3 DNA reads TGTGCCAGCAGCCATCCAGGGGGTGAAGCTTTCTTT. This translates into CASSHPGGEAFF.

This clone was seen many times. The V call is TRBV7-9, the J call TRBJ1-2; 7 bases agree with TRBD1. The CDR3 is 11 amino acids. CDR1 is SEHNR, CDR2 FQNEAQ, per germline (reference sequence). This CDR3 is CAGQPTTGYTF. In nucleotides, the CDR3 is TGTGCGGGACAGCCTACTACCGGCTACACCTTC.

This clone was seen ten or more times. The V call is TRBV6-1, the J call TRBJ2-1; 11 bases are a match to TRBD1. This CDR3 spans 16 amino acids. With 5 bases clipped from V and 6 bases from J, the junction kept 9 bases outside the gene matches. CDR1 is MNHNS and CDR2 is SASEGT in the germline V gene. The CDR3 coding sequence is TGTGCCAGCAGTCGTCTTTTAGGGACAGGGGGCAATGAGCAGTTCTTC. Translation: CASSRLLGTGGNEQFF.

This clone has a count of ten or more. The rearrangement joins TRBV4-1 to TRBJ2-7; D uncertain. Trimming cost V 4 bases and J 0 bases, with 10 bases left between them. Germline-derived CDR1 and CDR2 are MGHRA and YSYEKL. There are 14 residues in the CDR3. The CDR3 coding sequence is TGCGCCAGCAGCCCTTGGACGGTCTCCTACGAGCAGTACTTC. Its translation: CASSPWTVSYEQYF.

This clone showed up just a few times. This chain links TRBV6-1 with TRBJ2-5; no clear D gene. Germline values: CDR1 MNHNS, CDR2 SASEGT. This CDR3 has 16 amino acids. V lost 0 bases, J lost 1 base, and 12 bases lay in between. Written as DNA, the CDR3 is TGTGCCAGCAGTGAAGCACTAACAACCACCCAAGAGACCCAGTACTTC. The encoded protein is CASSEALTTTQETQYF.

The table lists this clone with many counts. This sequence joins TRBV5-1 and TRBJ2-7, with 12 bases that match TRBD2. V was pared by 0 bases and J by 12 bases, with 7 bases of the junction left unmatched. Germline CDR1 is SGHRS and CDR2 is YFSETQ. There are 14 residues in the CDR3. CDR3 coding DNA: TGCGCCAGCAGCTTGGAGACTAGCGGGGGCCAACGGTACTTC. As protein: CASSLETSGGQRYF.

This clone was counted many times. This chain uses TRBV7-9 with TRBJ2-5; D is perhaps TRBD2 (8 bases). The V and J ends lost 4 bases and 2 bases respectively, with 14 bases between them. Germline CDR1 reads SEHNR; CDR2 reads FQNEAQ (reference sequence). CDR3 length: 15 residues. The CDR3 DNA is TGTGCCAGCAGCTGGCGGGGGGACAGTCAAGAGACCCAGTACTTC. It yields the protein CASSWRGDSQETQYF.

The J gene is TRBJ1-5, the V gene TRBV2; the match to TRBD1 covers 11 bases. Germline CDR1 and CDR2: SNHLY and FYNNEI. Unmatched junction bases numbered 5, after V lost 6 bases and J lost 7 bases. CDR3 length: 14 amino acids. The CDR3 here is CASRGQGEGQPQHF. The CDR3 DNA follows: TGTGCCAGCAGGGGACAGGGGGAAGGACAGCCCCAGCATTTT.

This clone has ten or more counts. V usage is TRBV2 and J usage is TRBJ2-3, with D tentatively TRBD2 (6 bases). From germline, CDR1 is SNHLY and CDR2 FYNNEI. The length of the CDR3 is 12 residues. DNA for the CDR3: TGTGGTGGAGGGGATGGGAAAGATACGCAGTATTTT. Translated, it gives CGGGDGKDTQYF.

This clone was seen at least ten times. The V and J genes are TRBV11-1 and TRBJ2-1, with 8 bases fitting TRBD2. V trimming: 1 base; J trimming: 6 bases; junction bases outside the gene matches: 5. Germline loops: CDR1 SGHAT, CDR2 FQDESV (reference sequence). The CDR3 is 15 amino acids. DNA of the CDR3: TGTGCCAGCAGCTTAGTTGCGGGGGGACCCAATGAGCAGTTCTTC. The encoded protein is CASSLVAGGPNEQFF.

This clone appeared many times. The genes are TRBV5-6 and TRBJ2-4; the D call may be TRBD1 or TRBD2 (6 bases each). The germline V and J ends were trimmed by 3 bases and 1 base, with 14 bases remaining between them. Germline V gives CDR1 SGHDT, CDR2 YYEEEE. This CDR3 contains 16 residues. The CDR3 reads CASSWGASGAKNIQYF. CDR3 sequence (DNA): TGTGCCAGCAGCTGGGGGGCCAGCGGGGCCAAAAACATTCAGTACTTC.

Remarks on this clone: Since a much larger clone is just one base distant, this may be a read error. V is TRBV5-6 and J is TRBJ2-1; D perhaps matches TRBD1 (5 bases). Germline-derived CDR1 and CDR2 are SGHDT and YYEEEE. This CDR3 contains 16 residues. CDR3 sequence reads: CASSLGGWRSYNGQFF. DNA of the CDR3: TGTGCCAGCAGCTTGGGGGGCTGGCGCTCCTACAATGGGCAGTTCTTC.

This clone has at least ten counts. The identical CDR3 is also encoded by other nucleotide sequences in the sample. This chain joins TRBV6-1 and TRBJ1-4; possible D gene TRBD1, 6 bases. Trimming pared 5 bases from V and 3 bases from J, leaving 13 bases between. Germline V gene lookup returns CDR1 MNHNS and CDR2 SASEGT. There are 15 residues in the CDR3. This chain's CDR3 is CASSPRGGPNEKLFF. The CDR3 nucleotides read TGTGCCAGCAGTCCACGGGGGGGGCCTAATGAAAAACTGTTTTTT.

This clone was detected many times. This rearrangement joins TRBV12-3 or TRBV12-4 to TRBJ2-7; the D is unclear. The CDR3 is 12 amino acids. V gave up 5 bases and J gave up 3 bases, with 8 bases separating them. The CDR3 is CASSNGYYEQYF. CDR3 nucleotides: TGTGCCAGCAGTAATGGGTACTACGAGCAGTACTTC.

The table lists this clone with a few counts. The chain employs TRBV6-5 and TRBJ1-1, with D perhaps matching TRBD1 (5 bases). Germline loops: CDR1 MNHEY, CDR2 SVGAGI. The CDR3 has 13 residues. Trimming pared 11 bases from V and 6 bases from J, leaving 19 bases between. Written as DNA, the CDR3 is TGTGCCGTCGGAGGGGTGGGGGGGGCTGAAGCTTTCTTT. Protein sequence: CAVGGVGGAEAFF.

In its sample, this clone was seen many times. The chain uses TRBV7-9 and TRBJ2-2, with D maybe TRBD1 (6 bases). V shed 5 bases and J shed 6 bases, with 10 bases lying between them. Germline loops: CDR1 SEHNR, CDR2 FQNEAQ (reference sequence). This CDR3 contains 13 residues. CDR3 in DNA: TGTGCCAGCAGCACACAGGGAGCCGGGGAGCTGTTTTTT. Protein: CASSTQGAGELFF.

This clone occurred a few times. A much larger clone differs by one base, so this may be a read error. The CDR3 region is CASSLNNEKFF. DNA for the CDR3: TGTGCCAGCAGTTTAAACAATGAGAAGTTCTTC. This chain links TRBV12-3 or TRBV12-4 with TRBJ2-1; D gene uncertain. This CDR3 has 11 residues.